This T cell receptor (beta chain) was observed in a study of blood T cell repertoires in COVID-19. Study details: Samples taken during acute and convalescent COVID-19 were collected in the United States, Italy and Spain. T cells, B-cell-depleted T cells, or PBMCs provided the cDNA or gDNA that served as material.

In the source study's methods: Amplification of reference gene primers was used by the study to estimate nucleated cell counts. The repertoire was sequenced with immunoSEQ multiplex PCR; TCRdb's copy has only in-frame clones and lacks some. D and trimming come from the DNA, and the V and J calls and clone size come from that table. This sample yields 100,000 or so clones, of which almost 90% are seen a single time; about 5% belongs to the top ten. V dropped 3 bases and J dropped 4; count of bases not matched to a gene: 8. Germline CDR1 reads SGDLS; CDR2 reads YYNGEE. The CDR3 has 15 amino acids. The receptor's source is a human donor in a cohort sampled during active COVID-19. This chain joins TRBV9 and TRBJ1-1, with TRBD1 identical over 8 bases. What was sequenced was peripheral blood. The CDR3 reads CASSAGQGLSTEAFF. CDR3 coding DNA: TGTGCCAGCAGCGCCGGACAGGGTTTAAGCACTGAAGCTTTCTTT. Supplemented by reference TRBV9 and TRBJ1-1, the full variable domain reads DSGVTQTPKHLITATGQRVTLRCSPRSGDLSVYWYQQSLDQGLQFLIQYYNGEERAKGNILERFSAQQFPDLHSELNLSSLELGDSALYFCASSAGQGLSTEAFFGQGTRLTVV.